This entry lists 14 T cell receptor beta chains sequenced from one sample in a study of blood T cell repertoires in COVID-19. Sequenced by immunoSEQ multiplex PCR; TCRdb stores in-frame clones only, minus some. The sample includes just over 65,000 clones, approximately 90% of them seen just once. The sequenced sample was peripheral blood. The origin of the receptors is a man younger than 40 with acute or convalescent COVID-19.

The chain is built from TRBV5-4 and TRBJ2-1; 8 nucleotides match TRBD2. The CDR3 is 17 residues long. Losses at the gene ends were 6 bases for V and 9 bases for J; bases not matched to a gene: 20. From germline, CDR1 is SGHNT and CDR2 YYREEE (reference sequence). DNA for the CDR3: TGTGCCAGCACCGCTTTTTCGGGAGGGCCTGTATATGGTGAGCAGTTCTTC. This encodes CASTAFSGGPVYGEQFF.

V gene TRBV30 combines with J gene TRBJ1-2, with D perhaps matching TRBD1 (6 bases). Germline V gene sequence: CDR1 GTSNPN, CDR2 SVGIG (reference sequence). The CDR3 length is 12 residues. Trimming removed 4 bases from V and 7 bases from J, with 13 bases in between. The CDR3 protein is CAWTLRGIGYTF. The DNA for the CDR3 is TGTGCCTGGACACTTAGGGGGATTGGCTACACCTTC.

This clone occurred a few times. V and J are TRBV7-3 and TRBJ2-7; 8 bases are shared with TRBD1. This CDR3 is 12 amino acids long. V trimming: 5 bases; J trimming: 7 bases; junction bases outside the gene matches: 4. Looked up from germline, CDR1 is SGHTA and CDR2 is FQGTGA. The CDR3 DNA sequence: TGTGCCAGCAGCATCGGACAGGGAGAGCAGTACTTC. Its translation: CASSIGQGEQYF.

The chain has TRBV19 and TRBJ2-3, with D tentatively TRBD2 (6 bases). Germline values: CDR1 LNHDA, CDR2 SQIVND (reference sequence). The CDR3 is 16 residues long. V lost 5 bases and J lost 3, with 18 bases in between. This CDR3 reads CASSLKEGLRTDTQYF. CDR3 DNA sequence: TGTGCCAGTAGTCTCAAGGAGGGGTTACGGACAGATACGCAGTATTTT.

This clone was seen only a few times. The rearrangement joins TRBV19 to TRBJ1-1; 7 bases map to TRBD1. The V gene end was trimmed by 6 bases and the J gene end by 5 bases; junction bases not matched to a gene: 9. In germline, CDR1 is LNHDA, CDR2 SQIVND (reference sequence). The CDR3 sequence is 14 residues long. As DNA, the CDR3 is TGTGCCAGTAGGATAACAGGGGTTCGGACTGAAGCTTTCTTT. It yields the protein CASRITGVRTEAFF.

The chain joins TRBV10-2 to TRBJ2-3, with 10 bases aligning to TRBD2. Germline V lookup: CDR1 WSHSY, CDR2 SAAADI. V shed 6 bases and J 4 bases; nucleotides not matched to a gene: 4. The CDR3 extends over 14 amino acids. CDR3 sequence: CASSLAGVSDTQYF. In DNA form, the CDR3 reads TGCGCCAGCAGCCTAGCGGGAGTATCAGATACGCAGTATTTT.

The gene calls are TRBV11-2 and TRBJ2-2; 7 positions match TRBD2. The CDR3 runs 14 residues. Germline V gene sequence: CDR1 SGHAT, CDR2 FQNNGV. V lost 5 bases, J lost 3 bases, and 3 bases stayed unmatched. The CDR3 sequence: CASSRSGDTGELFF. Here the CDR3 DNA reads TGTGCCAGCAGCCGCAGCGGGGACACCGGGGAGCTGTTTTTT. The full variable domain, rest sourced from reference TRBV11-2 and TRBJ2-2, is EAGVAQSPRYKIIEKRQSVAFWCNPISGHATLYWYQQILGQGPKLLIQFQNNGVVDDSQLPKDRFSAERLKGVDSTLKIQPAKLEDSAVYLCASSRSGDTGELFFGEGSRLTVL.

The chain has TRBV24-1 and TRBJ2-5, with D maybe TRBD1 (6 bases). Germline V lookup: CDR1 KGHDR, CDR2 SFDVKD. Trimming took off 4 bases at V and 4 bases at J, with 15 bases between the two ends. The CDR3 is made up of 15 amino acids. As DNA, the CDR3 is TGTGCCACCAGTGACTTCGACAGGCAGGGAGAGACCCAGTACTTC. Its translation is CATSDFDRQGETQYF.

The chain is built from TRBV7-9 and TRBJ2-5; 7 bases align to TRBD1. The J segment lost 5 bases and the V segment lost 5 bases, leaving 14 bases of the junction unmatched. The CDR3 has 16 amino acids. Germline CDR1 is SEHNR and CDR2 is FQNEAQ (reference sequence). The CDR3 coding sequence is TGTGCCAGCAGCACTCAACCACAGGGGATGAAGGAGACCCAGTACTTC. This encodes CASSTQPQGMKETQYF. Drawing the rest from reference TRBV7-9 and TRBJ2-5, the complete variable domain is DTGVSQNPRHKITKRGQNVTFRCDPISEHNRLYWYRQTLGQGPEFLTYFQNEAQLEKSRLLSDRFSAERPKGSFSTLEIQRTEQGDSAMYLCASSTQPQGMKETQYFGPGTRLLVL.

This chain uses TRBV5-4 with TRBJ2-3, with TRBD2 matching over 12 bases. Germline CDR1 is SGHNT and CDR2 is YYREEE (reference sequence). The junction had 3 bases not matched to a gene; V was cut back by 4 bases and J by 3 bases. The CDR3 has 15 amino acids. CDR3 coding DNA: TGTGCCAGCAGCAGGGGACTAGCGGGTACAGATACGCAGTATTTT. This encodes CASSRGLAGTDTQYF.

This chain uses TRBV2 with TRBJ2-2; 8 bases align to TRBD1. CDR1 is SNHLY, CDR2 FYNNEI, per germline. The CDR3 spans 15 residues. Trimming removed 5 bases from V and 1 base from J; junction bases left unmatched: 3. The DNA of the CDR3 is TGTGCCAGCAGTCCGGACAGGGTGAACACCGGGGAGCTGTTTTTT. It encodes CASSPDRVNTGELFF.

The CDR3 region has the DNA TGTGCCAGCAGCGTCAGCGGGACCGGGGAGCTGTTTTTT. This encodes CASSVSGTGELFF. The chain recombines TRBV9 with TRBJ2-2, with a possible D match to TRBD2 (6 bases). Germline V CDR1 and CDR2: SGDLS, YYNGEE. Trimming removed 2 bases at V and 5 bases at J, with 7 bases between. The CDR3 spans 13 residues.

This clone was recorded a few times. The gene calls are TRBV5-1 and TRBJ2-7; D is possibly TRBD1 (6 bases). The CDR3 is made up of 12 amino acids. Between the trimmed V and J ends, which lost 6 bases and 8 bases, there was a span of 15 bases. In germline, CDR1 is SGHRS, CDR2 YFSETQ. This CDR3 reads CASKTPQGQQYF. The CDR3 DNA reads as TGCGCCAGCAAAACTCCGCAGGGGCAGCAGTACTTC.

Concerning this clone itself: Other DNA sequences in this specimen translate into the identical CDR3. The rearrangement joins TRBV18 to TRBJ2-3; D ambiguous. The CDR3 is 11 residues long. V was trimmed by 6 bases and J by 4 bases, leaving 5 bases between them. CDR1 is KGHSH and CDR2 is LQKENI in the germline V gene. CDR3 protein: CASSSADTQYF. In DNA form, the CDR3 reads TGTGCCAGCTCTTCGGCAGATACGCAGTATTTT.